The T cell receptor (beta chain) described here comes from a study of T cells in Graves' hyperthyroidism and ophthalmopathy. The sample holds many counts of this clonotype. PBMCs were collected from an approximately 9.4 ml volume of fresh peripheral blood. Amplification yielded TCR beta CDR3 regions, with RNA transcripts as the source. An initial round of RT-PCR targeting the TCR CDR3 relied on the HTBI primer set. One entry per CDR3 protein, called by TCRdb with MiXCR from the multiplex PCR reads. The sample includes hundreds of thousands of distinct CDR3 sequences, about 38% of them seen just once. Between the trimmed V and J ends, which lost 4 bases and 3 bases, there was a span of 13 bases. From germline, CDR1 is LNHDA and CDR2 SQIVND (reference sequence). The CDR3 totals 14 residues.

The sequenced sample was blood. The clonotype originates from a man aged 18 to 29 with Graves' hyperthyroidism. The chain employs TRBV19 and TRBJ2-7; no clear D. The CDR3 region has the DNA TGTGCCAGTAGTAAGGGCAGGACCAACTACGAGCAGTACTTC. It translates to CASSKGRTNYEQYF.